A selection of T cell receptor beta chains follows, all from one sample in a study of cytomegalovirus exposure and HLA in healthy donors. Profiled with immunoSEQ multiplex PCR; TCRdb holds only in-frame clones, not every one. The repertoire consists of 100,000 to 150,000 clones, with 65% to 80% occurring once and the leading ten covering roughly 3.2%. The sample comprised PBMCs. Receptor source: a man in his thirties or forties in good health and CMV-seronegative. CDR3s include the opening cysteine and the closing phenylalanine or tryptophan. D genes are given only for firm matches. Only part of the rows carry a size: once, few, many, or a class if the clone is expanded.

size	D	V	length	J	CDR3	DNA
few	-	TRBV6-6	12	TRBJ1-1	CASSQGTVGAFF	TGTGCCAGCAGTCAGGGGACCGTCGGTGCTTTCTTT
-	TRBD1	TRBV28	18	TRBJ1-5	CASSRGTGGMPGNQPQHF	TGTGCCAGCAGCCGTGGGACAGGAGGTATGCCGGGGAATCAGCCCCAGCATTTT
-	TRBD1	TRBV30	14	TRBJ1-2	CAWSETGGFYGYTF	TGTGCCTGGAGTGAGACAGGGGGATTCTATGGCTACACCTTC
-	TRBD1	TRBV7-9	15	TRBJ1-3	CASSPRQGSGNTIYF	TGTGCCAGCAGCCCTCGACAGGGCTCTGGAAACACCATATATTTT
-	-	TRBV4-1	16	TRBJ1-5	CASSQTLGQTNQPQHF	TGCGCCAGCAGCCAGACTCTTGGACAAACAAATCAGCCCCAGCATTTT
-	TRBD1	TRBV28	14	TRBJ1-3	CAIAGGGFGNTIYF	TGTGCCATAGCAGGGGGCGGGTTTGGAAACACCATATATTTT
-	TRBD1	TRBV18	15	TRBJ2-7	CASSPTGASSYEQYF	TGTGCCAGCTCGCCGACAGGGGCAAGCTCCTACGAGCAGTACTTC
-	-	TRBV2	14	TRBJ2-7	CASSVSDYSYEQYF	TGTGCCAGCAGTGTCAGCGATTACTCCTACGAGCAGTACTTC
-	-	TRBV11-2	14	TRBJ1-2	CASSRGTVEYGYTF	TGTGCCAGCAGCCGAGGGACTGTAGAATATGGCTACACCTTC
-	-	TRBV9	15	TRBJ2-5	CASSPSVFEKETQYF	TGTGCCAGCAGCCCCTCCGTCTTCGAGAAAGAGACCCAGTACTTC
-	-	TRBV27	16	TRBJ1-2	CASSLSPTANRNGYTF	TGTGCCAGCAGTTTATCACCGACAGCTAATCGGAATGGCTACACCTTC
-	-	TRBV4-3	15	TRBJ1-2	CASSQDHREDYGYTF	TGCGCCAGCAGCCAAGATCACAGGGAAGACTATGGCTACACCTTC
-	-	TRBV6-5	16	TRBJ2-7	CASSYSNTVITYEQYF	TGTGCCAGCAGTTACTCGAATACAGTTATCACCTACGAGCAGTACTTC
once	TRBD1	TRBV27	15	TRBJ1-5	CASSFGTGGDQPQHF	TGTGCCAGCAGTTTTGGGACAGGGGGGGACCAGCCCCAGCATTTT
-	-	TRBV19	11	TRBJ1-1	CASILNTEAFF	TGTGCCAGTATTCTCAACACTGAAGCTTTCTTT
once	-	TRBV7-6	18	TRBJ1-6	CASSSSGTSSSYNSPLHF	TGTGCCAGCAGCTCATCCGGGACATCGAGCTCCTATAATTCACCCCTCCACTTT
-	TRBD2	TRBV5-4	15	TRBJ2-2	CASSHSSGGFGELFF	TGTGCCAGCAGTCATTCTAGCGGGGGGTTCGGGGAGCTGTTTTTT
-	TRBD1	TRBV29-1	13	TRBJ1-1	CSGTGTGGTEAFF	TGCAGCGGGACCGGGACAGGGGGCACTGAAGCTTTCTTT